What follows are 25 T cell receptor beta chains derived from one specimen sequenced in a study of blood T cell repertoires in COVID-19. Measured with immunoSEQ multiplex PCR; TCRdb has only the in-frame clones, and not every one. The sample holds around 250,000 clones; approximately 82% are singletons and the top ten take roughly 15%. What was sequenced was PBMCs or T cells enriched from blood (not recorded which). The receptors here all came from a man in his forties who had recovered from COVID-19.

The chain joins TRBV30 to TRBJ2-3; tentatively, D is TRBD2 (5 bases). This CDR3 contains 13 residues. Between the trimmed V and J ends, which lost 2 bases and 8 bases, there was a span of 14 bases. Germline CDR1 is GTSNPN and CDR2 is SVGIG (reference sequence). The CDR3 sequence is CAWSSSDWSTQYF. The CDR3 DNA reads TGTGCCTGGAGTTCCTCGGACTGGAGTACGCAGTATTTT. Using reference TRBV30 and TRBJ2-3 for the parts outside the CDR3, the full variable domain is SQTIHQWPATLVQPVGSPLSLECTVEGTSNPNLYWYRQAAGRGLQLLFYSVGIGQISSEVPQNLSASRPQDRQFILSSKKLLLSDSGFYLCAWSSSDWSTQYFGPGTRLTVL.

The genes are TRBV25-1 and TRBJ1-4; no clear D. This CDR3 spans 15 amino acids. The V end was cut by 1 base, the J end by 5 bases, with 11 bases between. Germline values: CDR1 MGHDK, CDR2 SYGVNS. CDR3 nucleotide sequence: TGTGCCAGCAGTGAATCACAGAAACCGAATGAAAAACTGTTTTTT. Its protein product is CASSESQKPNEKLFF.

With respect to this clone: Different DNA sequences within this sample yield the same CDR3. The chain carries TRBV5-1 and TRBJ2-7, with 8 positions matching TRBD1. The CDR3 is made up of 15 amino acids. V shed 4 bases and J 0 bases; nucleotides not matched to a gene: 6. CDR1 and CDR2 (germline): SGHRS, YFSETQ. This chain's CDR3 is CASSESGGRSYEQYF. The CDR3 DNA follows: TGCGCCAGCAGCGAATCAGGGGGCCGCTCCTACGAGCAGTACTTC.

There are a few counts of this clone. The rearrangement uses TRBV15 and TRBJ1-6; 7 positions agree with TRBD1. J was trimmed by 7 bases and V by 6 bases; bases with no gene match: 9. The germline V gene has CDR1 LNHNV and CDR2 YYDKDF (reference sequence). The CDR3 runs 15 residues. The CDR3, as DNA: TGTGCCACCAGAGGAACCGGGACAGCGAATTCACCCCTCCACTTT. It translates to CATRGTGTANSPLHF.

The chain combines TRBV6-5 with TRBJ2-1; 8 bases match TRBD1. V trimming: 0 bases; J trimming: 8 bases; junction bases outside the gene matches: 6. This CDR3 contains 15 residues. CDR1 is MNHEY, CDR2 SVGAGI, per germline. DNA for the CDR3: TGTGCCAGCAGTTACTCCCAGGGGGCGGGCGATGAGCAGTTCTTC. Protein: CASSYSQGAGDEQFF.

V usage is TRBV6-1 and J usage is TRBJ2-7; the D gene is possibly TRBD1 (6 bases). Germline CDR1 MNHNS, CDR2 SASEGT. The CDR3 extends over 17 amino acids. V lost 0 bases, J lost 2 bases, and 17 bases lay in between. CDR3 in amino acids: CASSEALRDTFAYEQYF. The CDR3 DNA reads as TGTGCCAGCAGTGAAGCGCTTCGGGACACCTTTGCCTACGAGCAGTACTTC.

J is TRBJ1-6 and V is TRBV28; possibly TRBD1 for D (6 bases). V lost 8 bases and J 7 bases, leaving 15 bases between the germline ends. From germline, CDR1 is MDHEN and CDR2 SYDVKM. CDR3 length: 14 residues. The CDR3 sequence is CASGVPGANSPLHF. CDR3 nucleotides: TGTGCCAGCGGGGTCCCAGGGGCAAATTCACCCCTCCACTTT.

The CDR3 region has the DNA TGTGCCAGCTCACCACCGCGCAGGGGCGATTCACCCCTCCACTTT. Protein product: CASSPPRRGDSPLHF. This chain connects TRBV18 to TRBJ1-6; possibly TRBD1 for D (6 bases). The CDR3 sequence is 15 residues long. The germline CDR1 and CDR2 sequences are KGHSH and LQKENI. V lost 0 bases, J lost 8 bases, and 11 bases lay in between.

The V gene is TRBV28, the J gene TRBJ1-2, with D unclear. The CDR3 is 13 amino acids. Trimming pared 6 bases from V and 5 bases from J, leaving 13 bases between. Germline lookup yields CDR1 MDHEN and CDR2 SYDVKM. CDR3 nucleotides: TGTGCCAGCAGCCCCCCCGAGCGGTATGGCTACACCTTC. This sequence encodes CASSPPERYGYTF.

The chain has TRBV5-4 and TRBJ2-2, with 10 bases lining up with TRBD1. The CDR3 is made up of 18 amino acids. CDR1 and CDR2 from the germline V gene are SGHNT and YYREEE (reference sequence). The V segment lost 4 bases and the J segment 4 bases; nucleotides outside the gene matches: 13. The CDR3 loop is CASSGKPGQGTGTGELFF. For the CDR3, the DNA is TGTGCCAGCAGCGGAAAACCGGGACAGGGGACGGGCACCGGGGAGCTGTTTTTT.

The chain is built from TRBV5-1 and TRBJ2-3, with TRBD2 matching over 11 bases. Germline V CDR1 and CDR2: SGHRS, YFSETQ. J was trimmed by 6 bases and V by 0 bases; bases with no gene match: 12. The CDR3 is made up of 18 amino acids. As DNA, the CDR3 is TGCGCCAGCAGCTTGGTCCCCGTGGGACTAGCGGCGGGCGATACGCAGTATTTT. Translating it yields CASSLVPVGLAAGDTQYF.

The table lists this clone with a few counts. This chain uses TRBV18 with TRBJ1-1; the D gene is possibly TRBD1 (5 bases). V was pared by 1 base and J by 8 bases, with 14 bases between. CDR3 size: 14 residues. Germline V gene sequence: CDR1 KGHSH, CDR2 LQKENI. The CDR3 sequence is CASSPRAREGEAFF. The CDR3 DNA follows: TGTGCCAGCTCACCACGGGCTAGGGAGGGGGAAGCTTTCTTT.

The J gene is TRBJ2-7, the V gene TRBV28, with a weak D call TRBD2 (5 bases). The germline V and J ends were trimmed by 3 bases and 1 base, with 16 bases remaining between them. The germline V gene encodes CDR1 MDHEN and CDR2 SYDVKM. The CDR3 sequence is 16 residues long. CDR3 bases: TGTGCCAGCAGTTTTAGTATGTGGGAGTCTTCCTACGAGCAGTACTTC. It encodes CASSFSMWESSYEQYF.

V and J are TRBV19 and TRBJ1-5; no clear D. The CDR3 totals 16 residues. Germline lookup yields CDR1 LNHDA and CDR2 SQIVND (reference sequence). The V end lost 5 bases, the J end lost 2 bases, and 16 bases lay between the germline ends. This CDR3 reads CASSVSTPAGNQPQHF. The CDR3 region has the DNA TGTGCCAGTAGTGTCTCAACACCCGCCGGCAATCAGCCCCAGCATTTT.

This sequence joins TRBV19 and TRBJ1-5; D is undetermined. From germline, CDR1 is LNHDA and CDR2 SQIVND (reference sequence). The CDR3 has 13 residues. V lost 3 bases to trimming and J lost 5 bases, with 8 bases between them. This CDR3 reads CASSMGRDQPQHF. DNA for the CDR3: TGTGCCAGTAGTATGGGGAGGGATCAGCCCCAGCATTTT.

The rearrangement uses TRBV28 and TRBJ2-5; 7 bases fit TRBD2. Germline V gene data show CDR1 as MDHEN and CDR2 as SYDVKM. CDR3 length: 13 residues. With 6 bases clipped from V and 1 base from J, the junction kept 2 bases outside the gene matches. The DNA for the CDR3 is TGTGCCAGCAGCCCGGGGGGCCAAGAGACCCAGTACTTC. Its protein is CASSPGGQETQYF.

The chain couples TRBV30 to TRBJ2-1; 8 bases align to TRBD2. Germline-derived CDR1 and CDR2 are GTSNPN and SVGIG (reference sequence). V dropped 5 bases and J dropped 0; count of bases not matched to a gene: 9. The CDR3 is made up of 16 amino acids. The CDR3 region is CAWATSGWVSYNEQFF. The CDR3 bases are TGTGCCTGGGCAACTAGCGGTTGGGTCTCCTACAATGAGCAGTTCTTC.

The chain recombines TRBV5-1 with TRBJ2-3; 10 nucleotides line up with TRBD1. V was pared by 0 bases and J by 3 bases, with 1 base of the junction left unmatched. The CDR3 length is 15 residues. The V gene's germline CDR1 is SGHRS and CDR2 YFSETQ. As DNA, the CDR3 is TGCGCCAGCAGCTTGGCGGACAGGGGGACAGATACGCAGTATTTT. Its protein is CASSLADRGTDTQYF.

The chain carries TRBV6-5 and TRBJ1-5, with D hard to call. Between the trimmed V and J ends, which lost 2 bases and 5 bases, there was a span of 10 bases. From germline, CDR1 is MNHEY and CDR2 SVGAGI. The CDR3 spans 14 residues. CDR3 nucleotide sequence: TGTGCCAGCAGTTACAACAGATTTCATCAGCCCCAGCATTTT. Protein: CASSYNRFHQPQHF.

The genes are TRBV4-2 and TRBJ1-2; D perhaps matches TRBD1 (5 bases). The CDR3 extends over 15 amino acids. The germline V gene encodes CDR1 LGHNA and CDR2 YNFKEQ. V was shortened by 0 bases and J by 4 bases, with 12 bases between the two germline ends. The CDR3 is CASSQEGPGIYGYTF. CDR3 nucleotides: TGTGCCAGCAGCCAAGAGGGGCCAGGTATCTATGGCTACACCTTC.

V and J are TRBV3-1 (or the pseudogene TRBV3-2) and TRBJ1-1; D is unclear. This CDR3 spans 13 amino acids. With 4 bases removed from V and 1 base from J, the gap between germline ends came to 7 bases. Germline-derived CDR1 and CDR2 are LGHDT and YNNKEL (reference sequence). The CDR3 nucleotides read TGTGCCAGCAGCCTTTCCGGGAACACTGAAGCTTTCTTT. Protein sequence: CASSLSGNTEAFF.

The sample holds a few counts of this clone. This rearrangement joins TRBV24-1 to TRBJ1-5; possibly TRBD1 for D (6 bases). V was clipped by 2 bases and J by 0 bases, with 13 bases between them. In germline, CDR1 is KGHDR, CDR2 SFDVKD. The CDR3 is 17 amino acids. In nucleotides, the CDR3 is TGTGCCACCAGTGATTCAGGGGCTCAGTATAGCAATCAGCCCCAGCATTTT. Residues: CATSDSGAQYSNQPQHF.

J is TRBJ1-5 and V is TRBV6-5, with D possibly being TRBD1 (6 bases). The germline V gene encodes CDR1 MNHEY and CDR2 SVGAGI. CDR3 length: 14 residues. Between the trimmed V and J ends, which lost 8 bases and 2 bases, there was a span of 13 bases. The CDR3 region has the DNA TGTGCCAGCTCCAGGTCAGGGGGCAATCAGCCCCAGCATTTT. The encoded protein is CASSRSGGNQPQHF.

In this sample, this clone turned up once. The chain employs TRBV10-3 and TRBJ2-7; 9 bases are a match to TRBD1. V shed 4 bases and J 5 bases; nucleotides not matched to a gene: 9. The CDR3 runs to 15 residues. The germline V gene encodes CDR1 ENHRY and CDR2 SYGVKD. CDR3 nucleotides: TGTGCCATCAGTGCCATGGGACAGGGATACGACGAGCAGTACTTC. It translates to CAISAMGQGYDEQYF.

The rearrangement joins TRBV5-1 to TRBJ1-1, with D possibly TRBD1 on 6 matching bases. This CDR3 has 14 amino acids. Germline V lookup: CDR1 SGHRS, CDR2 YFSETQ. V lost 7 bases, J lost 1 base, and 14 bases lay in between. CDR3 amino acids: CASAQTGQNTEAFF. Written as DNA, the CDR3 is TGCGCCAGCGCCCAAACGGGACAGAACACTGAAGCTTTCTTT. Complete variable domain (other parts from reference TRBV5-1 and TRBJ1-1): KAGVTQTPRYLIKTRGQQVTLSCSPISGHRSVSWYQQTPGQGLQFLFEYFSETQRNKGNFPGRFSGRQFSNSRSEMNVSTLELGDSALYLCASAQTGQNTEAFFGQGTRLTVV.